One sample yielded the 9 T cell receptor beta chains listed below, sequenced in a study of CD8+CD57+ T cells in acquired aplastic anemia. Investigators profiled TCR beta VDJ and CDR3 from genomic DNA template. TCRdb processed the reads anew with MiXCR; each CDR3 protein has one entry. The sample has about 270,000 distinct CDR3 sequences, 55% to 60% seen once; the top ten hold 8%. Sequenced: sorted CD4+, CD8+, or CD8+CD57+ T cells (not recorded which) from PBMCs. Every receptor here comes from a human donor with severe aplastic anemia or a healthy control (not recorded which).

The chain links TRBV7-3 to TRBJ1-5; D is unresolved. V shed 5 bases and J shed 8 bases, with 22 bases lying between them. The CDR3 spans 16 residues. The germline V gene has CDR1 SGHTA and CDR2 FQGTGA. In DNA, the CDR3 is TGTGCCAGCAGCCCGTCGGGAGGCGGAATACGTGAGCCCCAGCATTTT. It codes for CASSPSGGGIREPQHF. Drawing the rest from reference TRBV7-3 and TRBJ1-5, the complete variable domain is GAGVSQTPSNKVTEKGKYVELRCDPISGHTALYWYRQSLGQGPEFLIYFQGTGAADDSGLPNDRFFAVRPEGSVSTLKIQRTERGDSAVYLCASSPSGGGIREPQHFGDGTRLSIL.

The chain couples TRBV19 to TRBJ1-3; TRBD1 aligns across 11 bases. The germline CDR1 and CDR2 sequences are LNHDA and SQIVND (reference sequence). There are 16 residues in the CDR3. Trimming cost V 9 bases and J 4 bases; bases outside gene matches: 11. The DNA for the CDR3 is TGTGCCAGCCCGGGACAGGGGGAGAAGTCCGGAAACACCATATATTTT. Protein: CASPGQGEKSGNTIYF. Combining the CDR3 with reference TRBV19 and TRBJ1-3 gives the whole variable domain DGGITQSPKYLFRKEGQNVTLSCEQNLNHDAMYWYRQDPGQGLRLIYYSQIVNDFQKGDIAEGYSVSREKKESFPLTVTSAQKNPTAFYLCASPGQGEKSGNTIYFGEGSWLTVV.

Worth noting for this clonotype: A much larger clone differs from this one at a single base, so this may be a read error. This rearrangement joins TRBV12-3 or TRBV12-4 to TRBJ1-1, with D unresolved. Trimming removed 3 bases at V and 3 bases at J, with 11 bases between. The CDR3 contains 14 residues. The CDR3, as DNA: TGTGCCAGCAGTTTGGTGGCCGTGGACACTGAAGCTTTCTTT. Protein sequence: CASSLVAVDTEAFF.

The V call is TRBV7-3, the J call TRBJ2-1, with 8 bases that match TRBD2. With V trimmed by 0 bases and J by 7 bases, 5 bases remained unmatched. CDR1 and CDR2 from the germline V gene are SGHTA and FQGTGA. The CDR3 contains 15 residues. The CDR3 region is CASSLTSGSMNEQFF. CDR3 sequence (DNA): TGTGCCAGCAGCTTAACAAGCGGGAGTATGAATGAGCAGTTCTTC.

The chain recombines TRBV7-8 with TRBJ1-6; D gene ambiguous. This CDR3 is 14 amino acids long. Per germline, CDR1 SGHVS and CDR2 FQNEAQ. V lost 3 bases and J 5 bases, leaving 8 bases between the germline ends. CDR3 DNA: TGTGCCAGCAGCTTTAAAGTGGATAATTCACCCCTCCACTTT. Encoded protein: CASSFKVDNSPLHF.

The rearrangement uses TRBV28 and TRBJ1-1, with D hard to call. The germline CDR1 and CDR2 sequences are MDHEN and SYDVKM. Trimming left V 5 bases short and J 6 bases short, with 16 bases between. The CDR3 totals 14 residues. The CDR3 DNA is TGTGCCAGCAGTCCCACGACGCCAGTCCCTGAAGCTTTCTTT. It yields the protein CASSPTTPVPEAFF.

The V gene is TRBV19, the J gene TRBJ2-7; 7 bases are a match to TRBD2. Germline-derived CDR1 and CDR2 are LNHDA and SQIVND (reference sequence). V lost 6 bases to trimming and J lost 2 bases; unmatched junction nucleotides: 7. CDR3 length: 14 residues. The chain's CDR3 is CASRKFAGAYEQYF. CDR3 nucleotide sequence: TGTGCCAGTAGAAAATTCGCGGGAGCCTACGAGCAGTACTTC.

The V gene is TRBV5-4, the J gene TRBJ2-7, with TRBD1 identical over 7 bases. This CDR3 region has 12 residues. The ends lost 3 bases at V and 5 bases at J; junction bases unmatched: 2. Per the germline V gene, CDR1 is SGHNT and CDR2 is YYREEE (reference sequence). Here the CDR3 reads CASSSTGHEQYF. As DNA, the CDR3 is TGTGCCAGCAGCTCGACAGGGCACGAGCAGTACTTC.

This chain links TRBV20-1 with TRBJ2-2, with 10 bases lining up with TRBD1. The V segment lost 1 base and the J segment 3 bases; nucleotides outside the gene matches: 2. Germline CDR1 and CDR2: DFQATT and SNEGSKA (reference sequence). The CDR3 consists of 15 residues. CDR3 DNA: TGCAGTGCTAGAGTGGGGACAGGGGACACCGGGGAGCTGTTTTTT. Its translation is CSARVGTGDTGELFF.